A selection of T cell receptor beta chains follows, all from one sample in a study of T cell responses to AZD1222 COVID-19 vaccine. TCRdb's copy holds only in-frame clones and misses some; the assay was immunoSEQ multiplex PCR. The sample holds some 130,000 clones; 75% to 90% are singletons and the top ten take about 6%. The source material was peripheral blood, sampled on day 0 of AZD1222 vaccination. Source of these receptors: an adult in good health. The CDR3 runs from the conserved cysteine through the conserved F or W. Fields, in order: J gene, V gene, CDR3 length, clone size, D gene, CDR3 DNA, CDR3 protein. D genes are given only for firm matches. Size tells how often a clone was seen (once, few, many) or the class of an expanded clone, and some rows leave it out.

TRBJ2-7	TRBV3-1/TRBV3-2	16	NA	NA	TGTGCCAGCAGCCAAGCATCGGGTCCTTCTCCCTACGAGCAGTACTTC	CASSQASGPSPYEQYF
TRBJ1-3	TRBV4-2	17	NA	NA	TGTGCCAGCAGCCAAGAGTTGCGCAGGGTGAATGGAAACACCATATATTTT	CASSQELRRVNGNTIYF
TRBJ1-1	TRBV18	16	once	TRBD1	TGTGCCAGCTCACGATCAAAGACAGGGGGGCACACTGAAGCTTTCTTT	CASSRSKTGGHTEAFF
TRBJ1-1	TRBV10-1	14	NA	NA	TGCGCCAGCAGTGAGTATCCAGAGAACACTGAAGCTTTCTTT	CASSEYPENTEAFF
TRBJ1-5	TRBV6-1	15	NA	NA	TGTGCCAGCAGTGACATTAGTAATAGCAATCAGCCCCAGCATTTT	CASSDISNSNQPQHF
TRBJ2-5	TRBV5-3	15	NA	TRBD1	TGTGCCAGAAGCGGGACAGGGAGAAACCAAGAGACCCAGTACTTC	CARSGTGRNQETQYF
TRBJ2-7	TRBV18	15	NA	TRBD2	TGTGCCAGCTCACCGTCGAGCGGGGGGGAGAACGAGCAGTACTTC	CASSPSSGGENEQYF
TRBJ1-5	TRBV3-1/TRBV3-2	15	NA	NA	TGTGCCAGCAGCCAACTCCGGGACCTCGGGCAGCCCCAGCATTTT	CASSQLRDLGQPQHF
TRBJ2-7	TRBV10-2	15	NA	NA	TGCGCCAGCCAAGATGGACATACCCCCCGGGACGAGCAGTACTTC	CASQDGHTPRDEQYF
TRBJ2-1	TRBV7-2	14	once	NA	TGTGCCAGCAGCTTCCCCGAACGCATCAGAGGGCAGTTCTTC	CASSFPERIRGQFF
TRBJ1-2	TRBV7-9	15	NA	NA	TGTGCCAGCAGCTTAGACGGGGCCGGGGTATTTGGCTACACCTTC	CASSLDGAGVFGYTF
TRBJ1-6	TRBV19	15	NA	NA	TGTGCCAGTAGTAGCACAGGGATCGATGGTGCACCCCTCCACTTT	CASSSTGIDGAPLHF
TRBJ2-1	TRBV6-5	13	NA	TRBD1	TGTGCCAGCAGCCCGGGACAGGGCGATGAGCAGTTCTTC	CASSPGQGDEQFF
TRBJ1-2	TRBV5-1	16	NA	TRBD1	TGCGCCAGCAGCTTGGAGACGCCGGGGACAGGCTATGGCTACACCTTC	CASSLETPGTGYGYTF
TRBJ2-7	TRBV6-5	14	NA	NA	TGTGCCAGCATGGGCGGGGTCAACTCCTACGAGCAGTACTTC	CASMGGVNSYEQYF
TRBJ2-1	TRBV6-1	17	once	NA	TGTGCCAGCAGTGCAGTTCAAGAGCCCGCCTACTACAATGAGCAGTTCTTC	CASSAVQEPAYYNEQFF
TRBJ1-5	TRBV7-9	12	NA	NA	TGTGCCAGCAGCTTAGACGGGCAGCCCCAGCATTTT	CASSLDGQPQHF
TRBJ1-3	TRBV5-1	16	NA	NA	TGCGCCAGCAGCCCCGGTCCTTCAGGGAACGGGAACACCATATATTTT	CASSPGPSGNGNTIYF
TRBJ2-5	TRBV5-1	15	once	NA	TGCGCCAGCAGCCCGGGGGTTTGGGGGAAAGAGACCCAGTACTTC	CASSPGVWGKETQYF
TRBJ2-3	TRBV9	14	NA	TRBD2	TGTGCCAGCAGCGTTGCGGGGGTCACAGATACGCAGTATTTT	CASSVAGVTDTQYF
TRBJ2-2	TRBV4-3	15	NA	NA	TGCGCCAGCAGCTCCCTGGGGGCGAGCACCGGGGAGCTGTTTTTT	CASSSLGASTGELFF
TRBJ2-7	TRBV2	12	NA	TRBD1	TGTGCCAGCAGTGAACAGGGACAGTCCTGGTACTTC	CASSEQGQSWYF
TRBJ2-5	TRBV11-2	13	NA	NA	TGTGCCAGCAGCTTATGGACGGAAGAGACCCAGTACTTC	CASSLWTEETQYF